The subject of this entry is one T cell receptor (beta chain). Germline lookup yields CDR1 SGDLS and CDR2 YYNGEE. The CDR3 runs to 14 residues. Deletions cut 3 bases from V and 4 bases from J, with 12 bases between. These data belong to a study of blood T cell repertoires in COVID-19. Study background: T cells, B-cell-depleted T cells, or PBMCs supplied cDNA or gDNA.

Profiled with immunoSEQ multiplex PCR; TCRdb holds only in-frame clones, not every one. The sample includes 250,000 to 350,000 clones, more than 80% of them seen just once. Patients at the Seattle site were enrolled during active infection and followed longitudinally. This receptor was identified in a woman aged 25 to 45 with COVID-19, enrolled during active disease. The material sequenced was peripheral blood. V and J are TRBV9 and TRBJ2-3, with D perhaps TRBD2 (6 bases). This CDR3 is CASSEGGTADTQYF. CDR3 DNA: TGTGCCAGCAGCGAGGGCGGGACGGCAGATACGCAGTATTTT.